This T cell receptor beta chain comes out of a study of blood T cell repertoires in COVID-19. Study-level information: Donors in the United States, Italy and Spain gave samples during acute or convalescent COVID-19. The cDNA or gDNA used as material had been derived from T cells, B-cell-depleted T cells, or PBMCs.

Methods used by the authors: Nucleated cell counts were estimated from reference gene primer amplification. Some clones are missing from TCRdb's copy, which holds only in-frame ones; the method was immunoSEQ multiplex PCR. The V and J calls and the clone size are those of that table, but D and trimming were determined from the DNA. This table holds some 80,000 clones, around 86% found once. V was trimmed by 2 bases and J by 10 bases, leaving 18 bases between them. CDR1 and CDR2 from the germline V gene are SGHRS and YFSETQ. This CDR3 comprises 15 residues. The sequenced sample was peripheral blood. The receptor was derived from a human donor in a cohort sampled during active COVID-19. The rearrangement uses TRBV5-1 and TRBJ1-4, with D maybe TRBD1 (5 bases). In nucleotides, the CDR3 is TGCGCCAGCAGCTTCTCTGGCAGGGCGGACGGAAAACTGTTTTTT. Encoded protein: CASSFSGRADGKLFF. Full variable domain (remainder filled in from reference TRBV5-1 and TRBJ1-4): KAGVTQTPRYLIKTRGQQVTLSCSPISGHRSVSWYQQTPGQGLQFLFEYFSETQRNKGNFPGRFSGRQFSNSRSEMNVSTLELGDSALYLCASSFSGRADGKLFFGSGTQLSVL.